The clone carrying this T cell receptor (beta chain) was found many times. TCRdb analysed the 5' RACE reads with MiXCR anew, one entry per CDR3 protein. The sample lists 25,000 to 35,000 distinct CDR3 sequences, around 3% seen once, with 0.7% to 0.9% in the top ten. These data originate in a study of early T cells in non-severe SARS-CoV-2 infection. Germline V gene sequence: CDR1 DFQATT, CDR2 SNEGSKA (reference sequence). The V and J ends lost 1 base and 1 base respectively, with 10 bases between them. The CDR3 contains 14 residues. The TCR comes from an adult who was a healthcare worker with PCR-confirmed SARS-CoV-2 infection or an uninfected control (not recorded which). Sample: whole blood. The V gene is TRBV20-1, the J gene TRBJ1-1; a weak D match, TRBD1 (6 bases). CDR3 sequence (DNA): TGCAGTGCTAGAGTAGGGACAACGAACACTGAAGCTTTCTTT. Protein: CSARVGTTNTEAFF.